This TCR beta chain was profiled in a study of tumor-infiltrating lymphocytes in primary liver carcinoma. Constant-region priming of roughly 500 ng total RNA yielded TCR beta cDNA. What produced the TCR beta libraries was three nested multiplex PCR rounds using slightly modified ARM-PCR. The two initial PCR rounds, about 9 cycles each, used TRBV1-TRBV30 forward and C-beta reverse primers. MiXCR was run by TCRdb on the multiplex PCR reads, yielding one entry per CDR3 protein. The table shows 150,000 to 200,000 distinct CDR3 sequences, with roughly 60% occurring only once. The length of the CDR3 is 15 residues. Between the trimmed V and J ends, which lost 5 bases and 7 bases, there was a span of 21 bases. Germline CDR1 and CDR2: SGHAT and FQNNGV. Germline DNA was also extracted, with blood RNA taken from unsorted whole blood. This clonotype was seen many times.

The sequence was collected from a man aged 40-49 years with primary liver carcinoma and hepatitis B virus infection. The source material was peripheral blood. This chain uses TRBV11-2 with TRBJ2-7, with TRBD1 as a possible D gene (5 bases). In DNA, the CDR3 is TGTGCCAGCAGCCCCTGGGGCCCCGATCAAGGGGAGCAGTACTTC. It codes for CASSPWGPDQGEQYF.